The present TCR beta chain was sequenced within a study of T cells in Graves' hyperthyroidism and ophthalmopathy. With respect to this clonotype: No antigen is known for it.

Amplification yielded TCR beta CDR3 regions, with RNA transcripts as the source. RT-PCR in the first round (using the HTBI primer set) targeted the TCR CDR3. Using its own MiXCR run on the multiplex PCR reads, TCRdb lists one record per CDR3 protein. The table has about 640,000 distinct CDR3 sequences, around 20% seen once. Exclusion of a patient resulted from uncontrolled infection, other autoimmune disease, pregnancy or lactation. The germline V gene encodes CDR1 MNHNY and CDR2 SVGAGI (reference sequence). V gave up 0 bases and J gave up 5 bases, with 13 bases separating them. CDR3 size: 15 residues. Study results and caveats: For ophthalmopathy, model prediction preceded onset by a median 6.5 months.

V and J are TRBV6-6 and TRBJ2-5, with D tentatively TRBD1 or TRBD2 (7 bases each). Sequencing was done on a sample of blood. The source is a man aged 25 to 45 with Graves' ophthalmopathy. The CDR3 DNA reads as TGTGCCAGCAGTTACTCCTACAGGGGAGGGGAGACCCAGTACTTC. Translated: CASSYSYRGGETQYF.